The T cell receptor beta chain described here comes from a study of cytomegalovirus exposure and HLA in healthy donors. The CDR3 is made up of 13 amino acids. Germline V gene data show CDR1 as SGHNT and CDR2 as YYREEE (reference sequence). V lost 3 bases, J lost 7 bases, and 5 bases stayed unmatched. The study's findings and limits: A later analysis revealed that TCR association rates differed between HLA loci, peaking at DRB1 and bottoming out at HLA-C. In a later analysis, specific HLA alleles were associated with 15,000 to 20,000 TCR beta sequences at a 0.05 false discovery rate.

A note on this clone: Antigen: not known.

Use of 60 Vbeta and 13 Jbeta primers characterized the PCR. Authors' analysis steps: There were around 80 million unique TCR beta chains by a later count, and approximately 10 million of them were shared. This table comes from immunoSEQ multiplex PCR, and its TCRdb copy is limited to in-frame clones, with some not included. The DNA was the basis for D and trimming; V, J and clone size are from that table. The sample yields about 160,000 clones, approximately 80% seen once. Sequencing used PBMCs. The chain employs TRBV5-4 and TRBJ2-7; 9 bases are a match to TRBD1. The TCR was taken from a man aged 45-60 years in good health and CMV-seropositive. The CDR3 here is CASSWTGAGEQYF. CDR3 bases: TGTGCCAGCAGCTGGACAGGGGCGGGTGAGCAGTACTTC.